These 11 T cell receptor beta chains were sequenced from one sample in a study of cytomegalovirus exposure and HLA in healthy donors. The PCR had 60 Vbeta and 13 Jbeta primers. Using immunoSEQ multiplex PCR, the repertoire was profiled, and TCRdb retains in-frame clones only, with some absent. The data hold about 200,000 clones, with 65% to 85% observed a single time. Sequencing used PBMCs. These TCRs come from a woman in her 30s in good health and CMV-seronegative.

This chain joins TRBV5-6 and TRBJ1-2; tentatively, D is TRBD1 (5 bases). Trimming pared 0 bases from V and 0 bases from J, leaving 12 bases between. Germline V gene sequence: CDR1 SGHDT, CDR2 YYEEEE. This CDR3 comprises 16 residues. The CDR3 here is CASSLALGHTNYGYTF. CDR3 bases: TGTGCCAGCAGCTTGGCACTCGGACACACTAACTATGGCTACACCTTC.

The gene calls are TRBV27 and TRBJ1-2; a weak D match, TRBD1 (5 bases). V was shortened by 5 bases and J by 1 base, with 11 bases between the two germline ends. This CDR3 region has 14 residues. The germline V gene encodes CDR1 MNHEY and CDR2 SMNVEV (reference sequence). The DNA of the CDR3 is TGTGCCAGCAGTCAAGGGACTCTTAACTATGGCTACACCTTC. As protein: CASSQGTLNYGYTF.

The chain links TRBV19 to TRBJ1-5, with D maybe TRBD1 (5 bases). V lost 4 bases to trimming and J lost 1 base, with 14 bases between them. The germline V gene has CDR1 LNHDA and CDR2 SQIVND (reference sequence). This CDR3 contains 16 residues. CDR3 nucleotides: TGTGCCAGTAGTAGTGTCAGGGAAGGGAGCAATCAGCCCCAGCATTTT. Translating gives CASSSVREGSNQPQHF. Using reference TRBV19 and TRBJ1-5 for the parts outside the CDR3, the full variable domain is DGGITQSPKYLFRKEGQNVTLSCEQNLNHDAMYWYRQDPGQGLRLIYYSQIVNDFQKGDIAEGYSVSREKKESFPLTVTSAQKNPTAFYLCASSSVREGSNQPQHFGDGTRLSIL.

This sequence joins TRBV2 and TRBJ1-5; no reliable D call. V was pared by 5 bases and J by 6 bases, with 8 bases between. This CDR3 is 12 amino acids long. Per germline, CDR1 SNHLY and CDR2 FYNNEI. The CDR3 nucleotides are TGTGCCAGCAGTATACCGGGTCAGCCCCAGCATTTT. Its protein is CASSIPGQPQHF.

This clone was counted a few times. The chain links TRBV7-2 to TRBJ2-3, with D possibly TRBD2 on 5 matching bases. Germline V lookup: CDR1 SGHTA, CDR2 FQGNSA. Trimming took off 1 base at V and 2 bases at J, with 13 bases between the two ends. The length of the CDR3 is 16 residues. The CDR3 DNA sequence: TGTGCCAGCAGCTTAGGGTCCGGGATCTACACAGATACGCAGTATTTT. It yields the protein CASSLGSGIYTDTQYF.

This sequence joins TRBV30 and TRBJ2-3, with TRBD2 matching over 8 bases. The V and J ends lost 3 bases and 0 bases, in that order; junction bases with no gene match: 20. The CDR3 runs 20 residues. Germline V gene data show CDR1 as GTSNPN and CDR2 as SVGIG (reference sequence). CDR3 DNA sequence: TGTGCCTGGAGCCAGGTGGGGTATTCTATAGCGGGAAATAGCACAGATACGCAGTATTTT. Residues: CAWSQVGYSIAGNSTDTQYF.

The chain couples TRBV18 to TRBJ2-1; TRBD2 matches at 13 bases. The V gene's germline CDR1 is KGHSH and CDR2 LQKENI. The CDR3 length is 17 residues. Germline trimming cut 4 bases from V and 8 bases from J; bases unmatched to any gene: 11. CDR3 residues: CASSQSFTSGRADEQFF. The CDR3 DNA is TGTGCCAGCTCACAAAGCTTTACTAGCGGGAGGGCGGATGAGCAGTTCTTC.

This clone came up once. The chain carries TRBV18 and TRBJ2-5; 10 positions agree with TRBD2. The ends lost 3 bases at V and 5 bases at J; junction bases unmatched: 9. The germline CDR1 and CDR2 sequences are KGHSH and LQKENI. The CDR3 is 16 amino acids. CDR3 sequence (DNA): TGTGCCAGCTCACCCGTGAGTAGCGGGGGGCTGGAGACCCAGTACTTC. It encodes CASSPVSSGGLETQYF.

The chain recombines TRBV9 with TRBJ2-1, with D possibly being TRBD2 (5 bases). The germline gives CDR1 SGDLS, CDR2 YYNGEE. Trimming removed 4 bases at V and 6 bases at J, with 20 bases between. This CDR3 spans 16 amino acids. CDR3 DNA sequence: TGTGCCAGCAGCCCCCCGGGGATTCAAGGCTCCAATGAGCAGTTCTTC. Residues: CASSPPGIQGSNEQFF. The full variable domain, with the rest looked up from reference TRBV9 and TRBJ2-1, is DSGVTQTPKHLITATGQRVTLRCSPRSGDLSVYWYQQSLDQGLQFLIQYYNGEERAKGNILERFSAQQFPDLHSELNLSSLELGDSALYFCASSPPGIQGSNEQFFGPGTRLTVL.

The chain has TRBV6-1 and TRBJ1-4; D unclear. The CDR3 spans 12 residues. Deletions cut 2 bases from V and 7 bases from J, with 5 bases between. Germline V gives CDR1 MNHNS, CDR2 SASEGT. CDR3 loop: CASSEISEKLFF. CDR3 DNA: TGTGCCAGCAGTGAAATATCTGAAAAACTGTTTTTT.

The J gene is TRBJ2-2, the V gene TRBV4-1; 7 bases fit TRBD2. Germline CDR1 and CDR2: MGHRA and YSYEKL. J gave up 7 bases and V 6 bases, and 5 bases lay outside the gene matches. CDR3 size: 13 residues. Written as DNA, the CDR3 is TGCGCCAGCAGGACGGGAGGAGTCGGGGAGCTGTTTTTT. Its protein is CASRTGGVGELFF.